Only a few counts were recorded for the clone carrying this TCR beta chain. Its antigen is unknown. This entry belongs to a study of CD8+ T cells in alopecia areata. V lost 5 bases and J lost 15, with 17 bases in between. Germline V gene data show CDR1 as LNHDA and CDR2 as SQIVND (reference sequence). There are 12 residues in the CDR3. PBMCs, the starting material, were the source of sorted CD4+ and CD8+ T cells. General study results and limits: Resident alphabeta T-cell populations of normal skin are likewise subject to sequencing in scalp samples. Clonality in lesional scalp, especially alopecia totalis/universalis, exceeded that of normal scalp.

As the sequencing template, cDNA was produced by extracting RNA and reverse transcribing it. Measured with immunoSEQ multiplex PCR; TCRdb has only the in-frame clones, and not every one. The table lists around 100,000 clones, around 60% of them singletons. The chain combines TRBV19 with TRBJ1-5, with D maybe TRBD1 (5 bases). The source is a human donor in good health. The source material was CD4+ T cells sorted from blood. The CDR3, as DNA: TGTGCCAGTAGTTCCCAGGGCCAAACCCGGCATTTT. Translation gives CASSSQGQTRHF.